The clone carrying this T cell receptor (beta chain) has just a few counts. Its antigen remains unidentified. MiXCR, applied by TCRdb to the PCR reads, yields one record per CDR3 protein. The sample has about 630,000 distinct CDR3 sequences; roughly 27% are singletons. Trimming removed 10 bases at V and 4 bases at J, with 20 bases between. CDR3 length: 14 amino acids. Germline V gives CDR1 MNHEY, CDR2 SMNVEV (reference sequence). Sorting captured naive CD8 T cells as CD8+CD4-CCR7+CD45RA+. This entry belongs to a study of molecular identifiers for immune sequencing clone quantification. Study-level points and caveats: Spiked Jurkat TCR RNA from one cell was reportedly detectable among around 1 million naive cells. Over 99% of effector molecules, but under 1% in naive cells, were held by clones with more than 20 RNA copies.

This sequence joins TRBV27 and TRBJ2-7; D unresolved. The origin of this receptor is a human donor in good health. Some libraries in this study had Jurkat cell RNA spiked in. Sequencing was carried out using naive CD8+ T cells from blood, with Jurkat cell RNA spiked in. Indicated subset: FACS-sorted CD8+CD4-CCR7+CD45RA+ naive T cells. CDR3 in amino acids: CATTAPGPNYEQYF. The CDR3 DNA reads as TGTGCCACCACCGCCCCGGGTCCAAATTACGAGCAGTACTTC.